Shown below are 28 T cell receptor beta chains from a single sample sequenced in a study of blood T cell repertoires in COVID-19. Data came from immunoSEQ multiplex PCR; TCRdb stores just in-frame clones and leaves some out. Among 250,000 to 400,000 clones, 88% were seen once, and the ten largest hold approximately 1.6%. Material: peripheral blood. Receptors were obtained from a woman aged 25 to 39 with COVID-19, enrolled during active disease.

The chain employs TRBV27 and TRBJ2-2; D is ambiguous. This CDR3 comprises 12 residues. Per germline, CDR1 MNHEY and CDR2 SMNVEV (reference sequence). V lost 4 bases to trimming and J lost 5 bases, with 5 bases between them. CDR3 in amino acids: CASSSLTGELFF. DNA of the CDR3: TGTGCCAGCAGTTCCCTAACCGGGGAGCTGTTTTTT.

CDR3 amino acids: CASSYIRGGETQYF. The CDR3 nucleotides are TGTGCCAGCAGCTATATCCGCGGGGGAGAGACCCAGTACTTC. The chain recombines TRBV7-9 with TRBJ2-5; 7 bases line up with TRBD2. CDR1 and CDR2 from the germline V gene are SEHNR and FQNEAQ (reference sequence). The CDR3 runs 14 residues. The J segment lost 4 bases and the V segment lost 4 bases, leaving 6 bases of the junction unmatched.

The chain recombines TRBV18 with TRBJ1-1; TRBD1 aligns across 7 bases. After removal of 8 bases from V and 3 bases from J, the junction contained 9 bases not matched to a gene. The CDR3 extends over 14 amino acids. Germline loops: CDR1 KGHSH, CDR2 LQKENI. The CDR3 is CASVRQGVDTEAFF. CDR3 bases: TGTGCCAGCGTACGACAGGGTGTGGACACTGAAGCTTTCTTT.

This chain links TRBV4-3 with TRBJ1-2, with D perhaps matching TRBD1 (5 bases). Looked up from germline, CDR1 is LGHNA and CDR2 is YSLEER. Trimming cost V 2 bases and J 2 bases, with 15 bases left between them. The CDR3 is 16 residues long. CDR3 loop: CASSQNPVTANYGYTF. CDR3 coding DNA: TGCGCCAGCAGCCAAAACCCGGTGACAGCAAACTATGGCTACACCTTC.

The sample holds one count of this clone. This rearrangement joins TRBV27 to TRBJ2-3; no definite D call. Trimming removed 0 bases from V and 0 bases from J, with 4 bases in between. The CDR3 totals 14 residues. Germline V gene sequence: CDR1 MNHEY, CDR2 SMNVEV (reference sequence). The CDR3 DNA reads TGTGCCAGCAGTTTATCCCTGAGCACAGATACGCAGTATTTT. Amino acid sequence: CASSLSLSTDTQYF.

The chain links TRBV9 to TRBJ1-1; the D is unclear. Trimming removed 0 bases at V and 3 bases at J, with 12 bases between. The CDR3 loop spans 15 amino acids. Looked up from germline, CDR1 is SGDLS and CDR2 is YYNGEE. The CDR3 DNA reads TGTGCCAGCAGCGTAGGAGGAGGCCCGGACACTGAAGCTTTCTTT. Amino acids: CASSVGGGPDTEAFF.

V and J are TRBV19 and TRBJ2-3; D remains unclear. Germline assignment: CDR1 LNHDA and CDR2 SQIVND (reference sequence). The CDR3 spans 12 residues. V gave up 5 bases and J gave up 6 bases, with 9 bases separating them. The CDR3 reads CASSLGWDTQYF. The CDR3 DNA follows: TGTGCCAGTAGTCTCGGGTGGGATACGCAGTATTTT.

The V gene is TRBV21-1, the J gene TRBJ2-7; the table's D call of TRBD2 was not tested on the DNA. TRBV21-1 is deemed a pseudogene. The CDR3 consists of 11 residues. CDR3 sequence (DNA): TGTGCCAGCAGGTCGGGGGGCGGGCAGTACTTC. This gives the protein CASRSGGGQYF.

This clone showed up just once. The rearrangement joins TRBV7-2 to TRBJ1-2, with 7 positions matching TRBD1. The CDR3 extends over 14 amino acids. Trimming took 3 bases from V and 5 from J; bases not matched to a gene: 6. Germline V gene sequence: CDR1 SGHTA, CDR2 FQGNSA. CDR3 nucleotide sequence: TGTGCCAGCAGCTTTCCGACAGGGATTTATGGCTACACCTTC. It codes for CASSFPTGIYGYTF.

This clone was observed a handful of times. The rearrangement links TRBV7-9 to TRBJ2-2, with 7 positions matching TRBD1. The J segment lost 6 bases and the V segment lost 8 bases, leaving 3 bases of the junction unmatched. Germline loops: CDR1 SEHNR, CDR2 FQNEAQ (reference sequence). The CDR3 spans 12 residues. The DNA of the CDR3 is TGTGCCAGCCGAGACAGGGCCGGGGAGCTGTTTTTT. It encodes CASRDRAGELFF. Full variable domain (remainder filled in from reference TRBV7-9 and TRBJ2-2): DTGVSQNPRHKITKRGQNVTFRCDPISEHNRLYWYRQTLGQGPEFLTYFQNEAQLEKSRLLSDRFSAERPKGSFSTLEIQRTEQGDSAMYLCASRDRAGELFFGEGSRLTVL.

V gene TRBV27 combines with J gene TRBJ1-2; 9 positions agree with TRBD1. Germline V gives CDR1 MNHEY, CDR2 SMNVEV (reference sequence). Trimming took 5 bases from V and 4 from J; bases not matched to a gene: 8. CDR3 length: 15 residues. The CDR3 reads CASSLQGAIGYGYTF. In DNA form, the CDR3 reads TGTGCCAGCAGTCTACAGGGGGCGATAGGCTATGGCTACACCTTC.

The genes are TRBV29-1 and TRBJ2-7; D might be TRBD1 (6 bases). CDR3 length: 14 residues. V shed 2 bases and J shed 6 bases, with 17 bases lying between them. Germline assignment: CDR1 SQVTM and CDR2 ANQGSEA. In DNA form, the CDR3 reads TGCAGCGTTGAAAAGGGTACAGGGATCTCCGAGCAGTACGTC. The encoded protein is CSVEKGTGISEQYV.

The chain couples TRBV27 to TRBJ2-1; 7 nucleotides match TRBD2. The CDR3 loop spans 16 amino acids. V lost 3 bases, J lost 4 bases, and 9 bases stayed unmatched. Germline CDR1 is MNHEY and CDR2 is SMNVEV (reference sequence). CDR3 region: CASSFRPSGLYNEQFF. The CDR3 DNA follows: TGTGCCAGCAGTTTCCGCCCTAGCGGTCTGTACAATGAGCAGTTCTTC.

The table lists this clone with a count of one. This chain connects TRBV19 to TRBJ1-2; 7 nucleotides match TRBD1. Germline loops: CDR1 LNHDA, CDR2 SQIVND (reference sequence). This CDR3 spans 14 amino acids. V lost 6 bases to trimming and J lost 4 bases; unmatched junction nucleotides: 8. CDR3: CASRIQGDPYGYTF. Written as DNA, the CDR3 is TGTGCCAGTAGGATCCAGGGGGACCCCTATGGCTACACCTTC.

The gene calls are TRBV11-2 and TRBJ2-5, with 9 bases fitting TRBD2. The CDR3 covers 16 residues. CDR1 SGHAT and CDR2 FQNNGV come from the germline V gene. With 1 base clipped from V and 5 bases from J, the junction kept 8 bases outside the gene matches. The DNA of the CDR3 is TGTGCCAGCAGCTTAGTGGTGCGGGGGGGCCGGGAGACCCAGTACTTC. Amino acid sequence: CASSLVVRGGRETQYF.

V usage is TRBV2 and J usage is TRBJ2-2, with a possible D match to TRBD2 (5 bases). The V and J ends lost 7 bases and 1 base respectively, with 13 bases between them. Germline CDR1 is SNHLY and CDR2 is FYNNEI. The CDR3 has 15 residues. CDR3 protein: CASKELAQNTGELFF. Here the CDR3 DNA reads TGTGCCAGCAAGGAATTAGCGCAGAACACCGGGGAGCTGTTTTTT.

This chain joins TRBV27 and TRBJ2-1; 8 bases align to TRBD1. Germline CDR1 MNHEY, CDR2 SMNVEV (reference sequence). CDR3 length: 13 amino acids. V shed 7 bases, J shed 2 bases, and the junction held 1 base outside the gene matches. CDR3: CASTGGPYNEQFF. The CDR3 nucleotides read TGTGCCAGCACAGGGGGCCCCTACAATGAGCAGTTCTTC.

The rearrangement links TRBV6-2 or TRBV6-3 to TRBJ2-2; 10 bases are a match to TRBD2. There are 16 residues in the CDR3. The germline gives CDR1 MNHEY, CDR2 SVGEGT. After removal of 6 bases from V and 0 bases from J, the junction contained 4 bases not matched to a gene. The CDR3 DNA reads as TGTGCCAGCAGCCCTAGCGGGAGCGCGAACACCGGGGAGCTGTTTTTT. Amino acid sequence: CASSPSGSANTGELFF.

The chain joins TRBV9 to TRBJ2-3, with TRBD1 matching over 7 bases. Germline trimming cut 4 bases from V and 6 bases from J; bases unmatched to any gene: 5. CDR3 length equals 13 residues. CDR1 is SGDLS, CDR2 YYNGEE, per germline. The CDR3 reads CASSTQTGDTQYF. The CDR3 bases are TGTGCCAGCAGCACCCAGACAGGGGATACGCAGTATTTT.

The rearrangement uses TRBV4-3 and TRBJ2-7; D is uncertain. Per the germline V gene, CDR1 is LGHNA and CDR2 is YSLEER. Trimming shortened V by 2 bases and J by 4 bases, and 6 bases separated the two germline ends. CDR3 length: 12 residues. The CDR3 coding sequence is TGCGCCAGCAGCCAAAAGAGGTACGAGCAGTACTTC. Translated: CASSQKRYEQYF.

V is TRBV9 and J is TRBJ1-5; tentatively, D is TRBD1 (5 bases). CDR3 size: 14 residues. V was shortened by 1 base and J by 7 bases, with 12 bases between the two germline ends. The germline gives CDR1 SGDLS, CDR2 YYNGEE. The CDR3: CASSVSGGWQPQHF. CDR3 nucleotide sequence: TGTGCCAGCAGCGTAAGCGGGGGATGGCAGCCCCAGCATTTT. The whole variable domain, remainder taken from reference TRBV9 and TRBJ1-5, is DSGVTQTPKHLITATGQRVTLRCSPRSGDLSVYWYQQSLDQGLQFLIQYYNGEERAKGNILERFSAQQFPDLHSELNLSSLELGDSALYFCASSVSGGWQPQHFGDGTRLSIL.

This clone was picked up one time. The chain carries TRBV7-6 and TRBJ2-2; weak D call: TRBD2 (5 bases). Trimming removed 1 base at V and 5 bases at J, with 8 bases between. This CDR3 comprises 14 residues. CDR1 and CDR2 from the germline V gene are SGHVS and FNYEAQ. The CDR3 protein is CASSLVRGTGELFF. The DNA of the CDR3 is TGTGCCAGCAGCTTAGTTCGGGGAACCGGGGAGCTGTTTTTT.

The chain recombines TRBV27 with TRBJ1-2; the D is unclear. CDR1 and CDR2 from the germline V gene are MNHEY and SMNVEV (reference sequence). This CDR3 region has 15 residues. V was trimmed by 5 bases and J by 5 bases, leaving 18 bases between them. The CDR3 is CASSTSGGGGYGYTF. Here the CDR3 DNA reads TGTGCCAGCAGTACCTCAGGTGGAGGTGGTTATGGCTACACCTTC.

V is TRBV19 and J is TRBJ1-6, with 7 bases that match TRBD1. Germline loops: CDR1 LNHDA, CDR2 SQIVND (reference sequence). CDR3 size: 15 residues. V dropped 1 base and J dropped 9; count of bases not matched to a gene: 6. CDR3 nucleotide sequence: TGTGCCAGTAGTATAGGAGGGGGCAGCGGTTCACCCCTCCACTTT. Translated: CASSIGGGSGSPLHF.

The CDR3 DNA reads TGTGCCAGCTCACCAGGCTTGTCAGATACGCAGTATTTT. Its translation: CASSPGLSDTQYF. J is TRBJ2-3 and V is TRBV18; D gene unclear. Trimming shortened V by 2 bases and J by 4 bases, and 7 bases separated the two germline ends. Germline V lookup: CDR1 KGHSH, CDR2 LQKENI. The CDR3 is made up of 13 amino acids. Full variable domain (rest looked up from reference TRBV18 and TRBJ2-3): NAGVMQNPRHLVRRRGQEARLRCSPMKGHSHVYWYRQLPEEGLKFMVYLQKENIIDESGMPKERFSAEFPKEGPSILRIQQVVRGDSAAYFCASSPGLSDTQYFGPGTRLTVL.

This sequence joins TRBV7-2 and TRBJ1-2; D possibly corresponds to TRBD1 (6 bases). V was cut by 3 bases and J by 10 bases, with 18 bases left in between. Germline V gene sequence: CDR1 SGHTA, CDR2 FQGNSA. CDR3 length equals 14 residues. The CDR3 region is CASSFAGTQDPYTF. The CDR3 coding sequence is TGTGCCAGCAGCTTTGCCGGGACACAGGACCCCTACACCTTC. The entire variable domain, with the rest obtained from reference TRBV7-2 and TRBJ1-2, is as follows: GAGVSQSPSNKVTEKGKDVELRCDPISGHTALYWYRQSLGQGLEFLIYFQGNSAPDKSGLPSDRFSAERTGGSVSTLTIQRTQQEDSAVYLCASSFAGTQDPYTFGSGTRLTVV.

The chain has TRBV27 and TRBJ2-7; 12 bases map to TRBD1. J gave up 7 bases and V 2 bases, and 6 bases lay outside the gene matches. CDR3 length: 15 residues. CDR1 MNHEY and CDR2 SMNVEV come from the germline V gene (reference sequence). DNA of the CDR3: TGTGCCAGCAGTTTAAGGGGACAGGGGGCCCGGGAGCAGTACTTC. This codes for CASSLRGQGAREQYF.

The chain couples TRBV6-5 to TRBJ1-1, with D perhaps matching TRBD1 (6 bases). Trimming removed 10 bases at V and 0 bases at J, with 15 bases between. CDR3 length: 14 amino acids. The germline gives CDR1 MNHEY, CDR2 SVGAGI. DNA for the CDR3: TGTGCCACTTCTCGGACAGTCATGAACACTGAAGCTTTCTTT. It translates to CATSRTVMNTEAFF.